Listed below are T cell receptor beta chains from one sample, sequenced in a study of blood T cell repertoires in COVID-19. Profiled with immunoSEQ multiplex PCR; TCRdb holds only in-frame clones, not every one. The sample records roughly 500,000 clones, 75% to 90% being singletons. What was sequenced was peripheral blood. The origin of the receptors is a human donor in a cohort sampled during active COVID-19. CDR3s include the opening cysteine and the closing phenylalanine or tryptophan. A D gene is named only where the DNA matches it firmly. Not all rows give a size; the values are once, few, many and, for expanded clones, a class.

v_call	clone_size	j_call	d_call	cdr3_nt	cdr3_aa
TRBV6-5	-	TRBJ2-3	-	TGTGCCAGCACCCCCCCGGGGTCAGATACGCAGTATTTT	CASTPPGSDTQYF
TRBV7-3	-	TRBJ2-1	TRBD2	TGTGCCAGCACAACTAGCGGGAGCACCTACAATGAGCAGTTCTTC	CASTTSGSTYNEQFF
TRBV18	-	TRBJ1-1	TRBD1	TGTGCCAGCCGGCGGACAGGGTCAGTAACTGGCTCTGAAGCTTTCTTT	CASRRTGSVTGSEAFF
TRBV27	-	TRBJ1-2	TRBD1	TGTGCCAGCAGTTCGACAGGGCGGTATGGCTACACCTTC	CASSSTGRYGYTF
TRBV7-2	once	TRBJ1-1	TRBD1	TGTGCCAGCAGCTCTGGGACAGGTAGGCGGAACACTGAAGCTTTCTTT	CASSSGTGRRNTEAFF
TRBV28	-	TRBJ2-1	TRBD2	TGTGCCAGCAGACGGGGAGGGCCCTACAATGAGCAGTTCTTC	CASRRGGPYNEQFF
TRBV19	-	TRBJ2-6	-	TGTGCCAGTAGTATAGTAAAGAGGGCTGGGGCCAACGTCCTGACTTTC	CASSIVKRAGANVLTF
TRBV5-4	-	TRBJ2-5	TRBD1	TGTGCCAGCAGCTGGGGGCCGGGACAGGGGGTACGAGAGACCCAGTACTTC	CASSWGPGQGVRETQYF
TRBV5-6	-	TRBJ2-3	-	TGTGCCAGCAGCTTGGTTTCGCGGGTTGGTGGCACAGATACGCAGTATTTT	CASSLVSRVGGTDTQYF
TRBV5-1	-	TRBJ1-5	-	TGCGCCAGCAGCTTGGTAGGGGGTGACCCCAATCAGCCCCAGCATTTT	CASSLVGGDPNQPQHF
TRBV7-9	-	TRBJ1-4	-	TGTGCCAGCAGCTTAGGATCGGGTAATGAAAAACTGTTTTTT	CASSLGSGNEKLFF
TRBV29-1	-	TRBJ1-2	-	TGCAGCGTTGAGGGCAGTCAGGGGTCTAACTATGGCTACACCTTC	CSVEGSQGSNYGYTF
TRBV5-6	-	TRBJ1-5	TRBD1	TGTGCCAGCAGCTGGGGGACAGGCAATCAGCCCCAGCATTTT	CASSWGTGNQPQHF
TRBV29-1	-	TRBJ1-3	-	TGCAGCGTTTCCAATAGCGGAAACACCATATATTTT	CSVSNSGNTIYF
TRBV28	-	TRBJ2-7	-	TGTGCCAGCTCACGCGGGACGCGCGAGCAGTACTTC	CASSRGTREQYF
TRBV19	-	TRBJ2-3	TRBD2	TGTGCCAGTAGTATCGGACTAGCGGGAGTTGTCGCAGATACGCAGTATTTT	CASSIGLAGVVADTQYF
TRBV10-2	-	TRBJ1-2	-	TGCGCCAGCAGTGAGTCGGCAGGGGAAGACGGCTACACCTTC	CASSESAGEDGYTF
TRBV3-1/TRBV3-2	-	TRBJ2-3	TRBD2	TGTGCCAGCAGCCAAGCGCTAGCGGGATACACAGATACGCAGTATTTT	CASSQALAGYTDTQYF
TRBV28	-	TRBJ1-1	-	TGTGCCAGCAGTTTCCCCAGAGGTCCTACTGAAGCTTTCTTT	CASSFPRGPTEAFF
TRBV5-5	-	TRBJ1-5	TRBD1	TGTGCCAGCAGCTTGCCCGGGACAGGTAGCAATCAGCCCCAGCATTTT	CASSLPGTGSNQPQHF
TRBV6-4	-	TRBJ2-1	TRBD2	TGTGCCAGCAGCGAGACTAGCGCCTCCTACAATGAGCAGTTCTTC	CASSETSASYNEQFF
TRBV7-9	-	TRBJ2-5	TRBD2	TGTGCCAGCAGCTTAGGAGGCGGGGGTCAGGGAGAGACCCAGTACTTC	CASSLGGGGQGETQYF
TRBV11-3	-	TRBJ2-3	TRBD2	TGTGCCAGCAGCTTTAGACTAGCGGGAGGCACAGATACGCAGTATTTT	CASSFRLAGGTDTQYF
TRBV3-1/TRBV3-2	-	TRBJ1-5	-	TGTGCCAGCAGCCTAGGAGATCAGCCCCAGCATTTT	CASSLGDQPQHF
TRBV18	-	TRBJ2-4	-	TGTGCCAGCTCACCCTCTTCCAAAAACATTCAGTACTTC	CASSPSSKNIQYF
TRBV19	-	TRBJ1-1	-	TGTGCCAGTACCCCGGGGGGGAGGATCACTGAAGCTTTCTTT	CASTPGGRITEAFF
TRBV9	once	TRBJ1-1	TRBD1	TGTGCCAGCAGCCTCCGGACAGGGGCGAACACTGAAGCTTTCTTT	CASSLRTGANTEAFF
TRBV10-2	-	TRBJ1-1	-	TGCGCCAGCAGACAAAACAGGGAGAACACTGAAGCTTTCTTT	CASRQNRENTEAFF
TRBV11-2	-	TRBJ2-1	TRBD2	TGTGCCAGCAGCGCGGGGGGTAGCGGGAGCACCTACAATGAGCAGTTCTTC	CASSAGGSGSTYNEQFF
TRBV28	-	TRBJ1-4	-	TGTGCCACCAGAATCGGACTCCAGAATGAAAAACTGTTTTTT	CATRIGLQNEKLFF
TRBV27	-	TRBJ2-7	-	TGTGCCAGCAGTTTATCAACTGTTGCCGGGGTTATAGACGAGCAGTACTTC	CASSLSTVAGVIDEQYF
TRBV6-5	-	TRBJ1-2	-	TGTGCCAGCAGTTACTCATCAGGTTCCAGCTATGGCTACACCTTC	CASSYSSGSSYGYTF
TRBV5-1	-	TRBJ1-1	-	TGCGCCAGCAGGACCACCCCGAGGGCCCCAACGAACACTGAAGCTTTCTTT	CASRTTPRAPTNTEAFF
TRBV24-1	-	TRBJ2-1	TRBD2	TGTGCCACCAGTGACAGACTAGCGGTTTCCTACAATGAGCAGTTCTTC	CATSDRLAVSYNEQFF
TRBV3-1/TRBV3-2	-	TRBJ2-1	TRBD2	TGTGCCAGGACGGGGACTAGCGAACCCTGGGCCCCCTACAATGAGCAGTTCTTC	CARTGTSEPWAPYNEQFF
TRBV9	-	TRBJ1-3	-	TGTGCCAGCAGCGTCGGAGGGGTCGGAAACACCATATATTTT	CASSVGGVGNTIYF
TRBV24-1	once	TRBJ2-1	-	TGTGCCACCAGTGTCGGTGAGGGGGTAAAAAATGAGCAGTTCTTC	CATSVGEGVKNEQFF
TRBV5-8	-	TRBJ2-1	TRBD2	TGTGCCTCTTGCGGGAGTCTTCGTAATGAGCAGTTCTTC	CASCGSLRNEQFF
TRBV7-3	once	TRBJ2-1	TRBD2	TGTGCCAGCAGCCGCAGCGGGGCAAGCTACAATGAGCAGTTCTTC	CASSRSGASYNEQFF
TRBV9	-	TRBJ2-3	TRBD2	TGTGCCAGCAGTAGACTAGCGGGAGAGGTAGATACGCAGTATTTT	CASSRLAGEVDTQYF
TRBV19	-	TRBJ1-2	-	TGTGCCACCGCACCGACTGGGCGGGACTATGGCTACACCTTC	CATAPTGRDYGYTF
TRBV12-3/TRBV12-4	once	TRBJ2-7	-	TGTGCCAGCAGTTTAGACAGGAACTACGAGCAGTACTTC	CASSLDRNYEQYF
TRBV6-5	-	TRBJ1-4	TRBD1	TGTGCCAGCAGTTACTCCCTAGGACAGGCTAATGAAAAACTGTTTTTT	CASSYSLGQANEKLFF
TRBV27	-	TRBJ2-1	TRBD2	TGTGCCAGCAGTCCTCGGACAGGGACTAGCGGTTCGTTCGGTGAGCAGTTCTTC	CASSPRTGTSGSFGEQFF
TRBV7-9	few	TRBJ1-2	-	TGTGCCACTAGGGGGGGCGACTATGGCTACACCTTC	CATRGGDYGYTF
TRBV24-1	-	TRBJ2-1	TRBD1	TGTGCCACCAGTGGGGGACAGGGGAGCTCCTACAATGAGCAGTTCTTC	CATSGGQGSSYNEQFF
TRBV28	-	TRBJ1-3	-	TGTGCCAGCAGTACCCGGACAGAAGGAAACACCATATATTTT	CASSTRTEGNTIYF
TRBV15	-	TRBJ2-7	TRBD2	TGTGCCACCAGCGCCCTAAGCGGGAGGGCCGGAGAGCAGTACTTC	CATSALSGRAGEQYF
TRBV21-1	-	TRBJ1-1	-	TGTGCCAGCAGCGCCCCGGGGGTGCGGGACACTGAAGCTTTCTTT	CASSAPGVRDTEAFF
TRBV15	many	TRBJ1-5	-	TGTGCCACCAGCAGAGAACAGCCGAATAGCAATCAGCCCCAGCATTTT	CATSREQPNSNQPQHF
TRBV9	-	TRBJ1-2	TRBD1	TGTGCCAGCAGTGGGACAGGGGCTACTAACTATGGCTACACCTTC	CASSGTGATNYGYTF
TRBV19	few	TRBJ1-5	-	TGTGCCATACAGGGAGACGATAAGCAGCCCCAGCATTTT	CAIQGDDKQPQHF
TRBV19	-	TRBJ2-7	-	TGTGCCAGTAGAGTTGGCGGGTTTCCGCCCTACGAGCAGTACTTC	CASRVGGFPPYEQYF
TRBV28	-	TRBJ1-5	-	TGTGCCCTAGGGGCAGGGGCGGATCAGCCCCAGCATTTT	CALGAGADQPQHF
TRBV24-1	-	TRBJ2-5	TRBD1	TGTGCCACCAGTGATCCGACAGGGGTGGAGACCCAGTACTTC	CATSDPTGVETQYF
TRBV5-4	-	TRBJ2-5	TRBD2	TGTGCCAGCAGCCCCGATATAGCGGGATATGAGACCCAGTACTTC	CASSPDIAGYETQYF
TRBV19	-	TRBJ2-2	-	TGTGCCAGTAGTATTGGTAGCAGACTGAACACTGGGGAGCTGTTTTTT	CASSIGSRLNTGELFF
TRBV7-2	-	TRBJ1-2	-	TGTGCCAGCAGCTTAGCGGGGAGCGGCGGCTACACCTTC	CASSLAGSGGYTF
TRBV7-2	-	TRBJ2-5	TRBD1	TGTGCCAGCTTCCAATCCGGGACAGGGTGGGGAGAGACCCAGTACTTC	CASFQSGTGWGETQYF